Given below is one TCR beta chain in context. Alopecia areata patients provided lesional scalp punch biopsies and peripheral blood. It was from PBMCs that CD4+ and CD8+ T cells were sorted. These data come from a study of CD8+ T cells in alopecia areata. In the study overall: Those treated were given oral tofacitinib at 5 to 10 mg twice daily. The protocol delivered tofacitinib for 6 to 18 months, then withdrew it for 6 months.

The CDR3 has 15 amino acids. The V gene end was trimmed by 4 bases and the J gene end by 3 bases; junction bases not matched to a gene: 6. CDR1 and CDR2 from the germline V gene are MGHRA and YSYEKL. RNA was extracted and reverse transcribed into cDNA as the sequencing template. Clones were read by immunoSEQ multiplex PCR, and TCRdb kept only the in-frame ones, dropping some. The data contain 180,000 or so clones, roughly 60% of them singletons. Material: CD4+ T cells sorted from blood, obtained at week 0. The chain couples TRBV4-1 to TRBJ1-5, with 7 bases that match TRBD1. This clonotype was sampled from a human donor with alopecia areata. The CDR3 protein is CASSPYGQVNQPQHF. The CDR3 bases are TGCGCCAGCAGCCCTTATGGACAGGTCAATCAGCCCCAGCATTTT.